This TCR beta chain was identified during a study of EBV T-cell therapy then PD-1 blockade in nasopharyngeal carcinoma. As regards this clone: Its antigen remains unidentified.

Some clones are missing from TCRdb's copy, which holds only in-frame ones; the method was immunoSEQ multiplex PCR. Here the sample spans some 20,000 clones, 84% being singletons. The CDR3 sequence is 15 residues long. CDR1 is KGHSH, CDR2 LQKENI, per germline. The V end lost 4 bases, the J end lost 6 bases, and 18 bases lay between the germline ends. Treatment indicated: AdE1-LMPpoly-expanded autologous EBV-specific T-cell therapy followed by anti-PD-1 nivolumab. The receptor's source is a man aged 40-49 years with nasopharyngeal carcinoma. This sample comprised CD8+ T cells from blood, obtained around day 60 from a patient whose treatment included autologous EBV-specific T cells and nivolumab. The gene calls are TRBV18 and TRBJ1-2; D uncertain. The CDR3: CASSLYSESPDGYTF. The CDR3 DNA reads TGTGCCAGCTCACTATACAGTGAGAGCCCTGATGGCTACACCTTC.